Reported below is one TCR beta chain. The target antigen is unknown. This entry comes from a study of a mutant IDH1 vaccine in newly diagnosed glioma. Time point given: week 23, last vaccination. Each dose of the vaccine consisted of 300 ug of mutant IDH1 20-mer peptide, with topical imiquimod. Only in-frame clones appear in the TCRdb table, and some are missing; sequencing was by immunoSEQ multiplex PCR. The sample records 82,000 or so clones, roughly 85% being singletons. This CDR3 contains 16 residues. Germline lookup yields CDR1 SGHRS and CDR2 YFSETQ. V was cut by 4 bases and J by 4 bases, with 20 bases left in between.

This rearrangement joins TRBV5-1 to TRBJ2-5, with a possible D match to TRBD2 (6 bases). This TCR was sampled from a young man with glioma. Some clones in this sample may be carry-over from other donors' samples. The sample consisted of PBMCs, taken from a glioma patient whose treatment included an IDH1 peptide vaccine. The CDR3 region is CASSQGATSIRETQYF. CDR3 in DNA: TGCGCCAGCAGCCAAGGAGCTACTAGCATTCGAGAGACCCAGTACTTC.